This TCR beta chain derives from a study of T cell responses to AZD1222 COVID-19 vaccine. Background on the study: Pooling of second doses given at about 4 or about 12 weeks was done. Study-level findings and limits: Among the donors, most were white British and more were female, and clonal diversity was possibly underestimated. Baseline seropositivity characterized only a handful of AZD1222 recipients. Regions left unmutated in variants are reportedly the target of nearly half of spike-specific TCRs.

The length of the CDR3 is 15 residues. CDR1 and CDR2 (germline): LNHNV, YYDKDF (reference sequence). V lost 0 bases and J 5 bases, leaving 14 bases between the germline ends. This clone turned up a few times. Its specificity is not known. Repertoires were generated with immunoSEQ multiplex PCR, while TCRdb's copy carries only in-frame clones and drops some. The repertoire includes 50,000 to 60,000 clones, 75% to 90% of them detected once, and 14% to 15% sits in the top ten. Source: peripheral blood, taken on day 0 of AZD1222 vaccination. V gene TRBV15 combines with J gene TRBJ2-7; possible D gene TRBD1, 5 bases. The TCR was taken from an adult in good health. CDR3 region: CATSRETAGIDEQYF. The CDR3 bases are TGTGCCACCAGCAGAGAAACCGCAGGGATTGACGAGCAGTACTTC.